The rows below give T cell receptor beta chains drawn from one sample of a study of T cell changes during pregnancy in multiple sclerosis. Only in-frame clones appear in the TCRdb table, and some are missing; sequencing was by immunoSEQ multiplex PCR. Here the sample spans some 60,000 clones, 93% being singletons. Source: CD4+ T cells from peripheral blood mononuclear cells, taken before pregnancy. The source of these receptors is a female donor with multiple sclerosis, enrolled in a pregnancy study. Each CDR3 is given with its conserved first and last residue. The order of the fields is J gene, CDR3 length, clone size, D gene, V gene, CDR3 DNA, CDR3 protein. A D gene is named only where the DNA matches it firmly. Rows may omit the clone size; those that give it use once, few, many or a size class.

TRBJ2-5 15 . TRBD1 TRBV19 TGTGCCAGTAGTAGGTGGTCAGGGGGTGAAGAGACCCAGTACTTC CASSRWSGGEETQYF
TRBJ2-6 15 . TRBD2 TRBV28 TGTGCCAGCAGACGACTAGCGTCTGGGGCCAACGTCCTGACTTTC CASRRLASGANVLTF
TRBJ2-2 15 . TRBD2 TRBV5-1 TGCGCCAGCACCGCTCTAGCGGGAGACGCCGGGGAGCTGTTTTTT CASTALAGDAGELFF
TRBJ2-5 15 . TRBD1 TRBV5-1 TGCGCCAGCAGCCCGGGACAGGGGGCATCAGAGACCCAGTACTTC CASSPGQGASETQYF
TRBJ1-2 10 . . TRBV29-1 TGCAGCGTGCAGGGCCCTGGCTACACCTTC CSVQGPGYTF
TRBJ1-2 14 . . TRBV19 TGTGCCAGTAGTACGGGGGGCGCAGGCTATGGCTACACCTTC CASSTGGAGYGYTF
TRBJ2-3 14 . . TRBV7-2 TGTGCCAGCAGCTCTATTGGCGGGAAAGATACGCAGTATTTT CASSSIGGKDTQYF
TRBJ2-7 14 . . TRBV7-9 TGTGCCAGCAGCCCCCAGGGCAACTCCTACGAGCAGTACTTC CASSPQGNSYEQYF
TRBJ1-1 15 . . TRBV28 TGTGCCAGCAGGGGGAGCCACGGGATGAACACTGAAGCTTTCTTT CASRGSHGMNTEAFF
TRBJ1-2 15 . TRBD1 TRBV10-3 TGTGCCATCAGTGGGCCGGAACAGGGGTTTTATGGCTACACCTTC CAISGPEQGFYGYTF
TRBJ2-7 15 . TRBD1 TRBV28 TGTGCCAGCAGTTCACCGGGACAGGGGAATTACGAGCAGTACTTC CASSSPGQGNYEQYF
TRBJ2-7 15 . . TRBV21-1 TGTGCCAGCAGCCAGTGGACTAGCGGAGCCTACGAGCAGTACTTC CASSQWTSGAYEQYF
TRBJ2-1 15 . TRBD2 TRBV7-9 TGTGCCAGCAGCGTCCATAGCGGGAGCTACAATGAGCAGTTCTTC CASSVHSGSYNEQFF
TRBJ2-2 16 . TRBD2 TRBV5-4 TGTGCCAGCAGCTGGGGGACTAGCGGCCTTTCCGGGGAGCTGTTTTTT CASSWGTSGLSGELFF
TRBJ1-1 14 . TRBD1 TRBV29-1 TGCAGCGGGGGGACAGGGGCGCCGAACACTGAAGCTTTCTTT CSGGTGAPNTEAFF
TRBJ1-1 15 . TRBD1 TRBV19 TGTGCCAGCCTCGGGACAGGGGAGGCGAACACTGAAGCTTTCTTT CASLGTGEANTEAFF
TRBJ1-4 12 . . TRBV7-2 TGTGCCAGCAGCTTGTCTCATGAAAAACTGTTTTTT CASSLSHEKLFF
TRBJ2-2 15 . . TRBV30 TGTGCCTGGAGTGTACGACACCAGAACACCGGGGAGCTGTTTTTT CAWSVRHQNTGELFF
TRBJ2-1 15 . TRBD2 TRBV28 TGTGCCAGCAGTTTATACTCGGGAGGGGACAATGAGCAGTTCTTC CASSLYSGGDNEQFF
TRBJ1-4 14 once TRBD1 TRBV2 TGTGCCTTGTCCGAATTGGACAGGACTGAAAAACTGTTTTTT CALSELDRTEKLFF
TRBJ2-5 10 . TRBD1 TRBV29-1 TGCAGCGCAGGGGGCTCGGACCAGTACTTC CSAGGSDQYF
TRBJ2-1 14 . . TRBV19 TGTGCCAGTATCTTGGAGGGCCTAGGGAATGAGCAGTTCTTC CASILEGLGNEQFF
TRBJ2-5 15 . . TRBV7-9 TGTGCCAGCAGCCCTAGGCAGGGGGGAAGGGAGACCCAGTACTTC CASSPRQGGRETQYF
TRBJ1-1 15 . TRBD1 TRBV2 TGTGCCAGCAGTGTTACTCCGACAGGGACAGGTGAAGCTTTCTTT CASSVTPTGTGEAFF
TRBJ2-3 14 . . TRBV5-1 TGCGCCAGCAGCTTGGCCGGGTTCCCAGATACGCAGTATTTT CASSLAGFPDTQYF
TRBJ1-3 17 few . TRBV19 TGTGCCAGTAGTCTACCCTTGACAGGCGTCTCTGGAAACACCATATATTTT CASSLPLTGVSGNTIYF
TRBJ2-3 15 . TRBD2 TRBV30 TGTGCCTGGAGTGTACTAGCGCAGATAACAGATACGCAGTATTTT CAWSVLAQITDTQYF
TRBJ1-2 18 . TRBD1 TRBV18 TGTGCCAGCTCACCACTTGGTTCCGGGACAGGGAACCCTTTCGGCTACACCTTC CASSPLGSGTGNPFGYTF
TRBJ2-7 14 . . TRBV28 TGTGCCAGCAGTTTATGGGACACCCCCTACGAGCAGTACTTC CASSLWDTPYEQYF
TRBJ1-1 15 . TRBD1 TRBV6-6 TGTGCCAGCAGTTATCGCGACAGGGCAGGCACTGAAGCTTTCTTT CASSYRDRAGTEAFF
TRBJ2-5 15 . . TRBV6-1 TGTGCCAGCTCCAAACAGGGAGCGGGGCAAGAGACCCAGTACTTC CASSKQGAGQETQYF
TRBJ1-1 13 . . TRBV6-1 TGTGCCAGCAGAGAGACAGGTCTGACTGAAGCTTTCTTT CASRETGLTEAFF
TRBJ2-5 14 . TRBD1 TRBV25-1 TGTGCCAGCAGAATACAGGGGGCGCGAGAGACCCAGTACTTC CASRIQGARETQYF
TRBJ2-5 14 . . TRBV7-7 TGTGCTAGCAGCCACTCGGAGGGGAAAGAGACCCAGTACTTC CASSHSEGKETQYF
TRBJ1-5 15 . . TRBV7-2 TGTGCCAGCAGCTTAAATTTCGGGGGGCATCAGCCCCAGCATTTT CASSLNFGGHQPQHF
TRBJ1-2 14 . . TRBV28 TGTGCCAGCAACCCCCCGGGCGACGCGGGTGGCTACACCTTC CASNPPGDAGGYTF
TRBJ2-7 16 . TRBD2 TRBV28 TGTGCCAGCAGTTTCTTTGGGACTAGCGGAACCTACGAGCAGTACTTC CASSFFGTSGTYEQYF
TRBJ2-3 16 once TRBD2 TRBV4-2 TGTGCCAGCAGCCAAGATACTAGCGGGATGGGAGATACGCAGTATTTT CASSQDTSGMGDTQYF
TRBJ1-2 13 once TRBD1 TRBV2 TGTGCCAGCAGTAGGACAGGGGGCTATGGCTACACCTTC CASSRTGGYGYTF
TRBJ2-1 15 . TRBD2 TRBV7-9 TGTGCCAGCAGCTTACAGCTAGCGGGGATCAATGAGCAGTTCTTC CASSLQLAGINEQFF
TRBJ2-3 14 . . TRBV6-5 TGTGCCAGCAGTTATAAGCGGAACACAGATACGCAGTATTTT CASSYKRNTDTQYF